This TCR beta chain was sequenced for a study of post-analysis software for immune sequencing data. For the study at large: Courses of disease covered relapsing-remitting, secondary progressive and progressive-relapsing multiple sclerosis. Study results and limitations: Normalized Chao1 diversity was significantly reduced in patients versus controls. Controls showed lower frequencies than patients for a few TRBV segments, and TRBV5-6, TRBV5-1 and TRBV20-1 were among these.

This CDR3 comprises 21 residues. Germline CDR1 reads SNHLY; CDR2 reads FYNNEI. The V segment lost 0 bases and the J segment 2 bases; nucleotides outside the gene matches: 19. As to this clonotype: Its specificity is not known.

Unique-molecular-identifier-tagged TCR beta cDNA libraries were used. Once roughly 0.85 to 11 million T cells were used, approximately 470,000 cDNA molecules resulted. Via MiXCR, TCRdb re-called the PCR reads, giving one row per CDR3 protein. The table shows 450,000 or so distinct CDR3 sequences, with approximately 46% occurring only once. Specimen: blood. V gene TRBV2 combines with J gene TRBJ2-7; TRBD2 matches 10 bases. The sequence derives from a girl between 10 and 17 years old with multiple sclerosis. CDR3 DNA sequence: TGTGCCAGCAGTGAAGCGGTCGGCGGGGCGTCGTATAGCGGGAGGACCTACGAGCAGTACTTC. It specifies CASSEAVGGASYSGRTYEQYF.